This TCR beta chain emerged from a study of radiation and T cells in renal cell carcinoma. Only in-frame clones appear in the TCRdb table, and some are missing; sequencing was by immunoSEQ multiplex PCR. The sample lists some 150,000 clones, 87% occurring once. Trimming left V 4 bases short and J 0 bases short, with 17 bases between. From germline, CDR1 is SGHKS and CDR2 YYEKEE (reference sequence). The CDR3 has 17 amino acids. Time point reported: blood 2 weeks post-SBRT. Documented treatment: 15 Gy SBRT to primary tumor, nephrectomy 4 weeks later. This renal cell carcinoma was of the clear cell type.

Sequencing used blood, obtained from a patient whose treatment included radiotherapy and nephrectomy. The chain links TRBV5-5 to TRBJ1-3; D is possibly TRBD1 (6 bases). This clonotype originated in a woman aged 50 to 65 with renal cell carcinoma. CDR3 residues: CASSTSQGTLSGNTIYF. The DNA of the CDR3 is TGTGCCAGCAGCACCTCACAGGGAACCCTCTCTGGAAACACCATATATTTT.